Presented here are 23 T cell receptor beta chains from one specimen sequenced in a study of T-cell memory formation after mild COVID-19. One entry per CDR3 protein results from TCRdb running MiXCR on the 5' RACE reads. The sample holds around 320,000 distinct CDR3 sequences, approximately 29% seen once. Sequencing was performed on PBMCs or a T cell subset sorted from them (not recorded which). The receptors were sampled from an adult woman who had mild COVID-19 (a few samples of this study predate the infection). Cell type and time point are not known.

The chain joins TRBV4-1 to TRBJ2-7; no clear D gene. In germline, CDR1 is MGHRA, CDR2 YSYEKL. The CDR3 is 14 residues long. V shed 0 bases and J shed 1 base, with 7 bases lying between them. The CDR3: CASSQDLISYEQYF. CDR3 nucleotides: TGCGCCAGCAGCCAAGATCTTATTTCCTACGAGCAGTACTTC.

The chain recombines TRBV6-1 with TRBJ2-3; D is possibly TRBD1 (6 bases). The CDR3 extends over 13 amino acids. V lost 8 bases, J lost 1 base, and 10 bases lay in between. In germline, CDR1 is MNHNS, CDR2 SASEGT. CDR3 coding DNA: TGTGCCAGCTGGGACAAAGGCACAGATACGCAGTATTTT. Its protein product is CASWDKGTDTQYF.

The V call is TRBV12-3 or TRBV12-4, the J call TRBJ2-7; 7 bases line up with TRBD2. The J segment lost 2 bases and the V segment lost 6 bases, leaving 10 bases of the junction unmatched. The CDR3 loop spans 15 amino acids. The CDR3 is CASSRRLATTYEQYF. The CDR3, as DNA: TGTGCCAGCAGCCGTAGACTAGCCACCACCTACGAGCAGTACTTC.

V is TRBV20-1 and J is TRBJ1-2, with TRBD1 matching over 9 bases. This CDR3 region has 14 residues. Germline V gene lookup returns CDR1 DFQATT and CDR2 SNEGSKA (reference sequence). V lost 5 bases and J lost 0; bases outside the gene matches: 4. The CDR3 protein is CSAWDRVTNYGYTF. The CDR3 region has the DNA TGCAGTGCTTGGGACAGGGTTACTAACTATGGCTACACCTTC.

In this sample, this clonotype turned up many times. The chain employs TRBV20-1 and TRBJ2-1; either TRBD1 or TRBD2 may supply D (5 bases each). Trimming left V 3 bases short and J 5 bases short, with 14 bases between. Germline CDR1 and CDR2: DFQATT and SNEGSKA (reference sequence). The CDR3 runs to 14 residues. CDR3 sequence (DNA): TGCAGTGCTAGGGGGGATGGCCCAAACAATGAGCAGTTCTTC. Translated: CSARGDGPNNEQFF.

This clonotype was picked up many times. The rearrangement uses TRBV18 and TRBJ2-3; D may be TRBD1 (6 bases). This CDR3 spans 14 amino acids. From germline, CDR1 is KGHSH and CDR2 LQKENI. V gave up 3 bases and J gave up 3 bases, with 10 bases separating them. The CDR3 region is CASSPSQGTDTQYF. The CDR3 nucleotides read TGTGCCAGCTCACCTTCACAGGGAACAGATACGCAGTATTTT.

The chain carries TRBV4-1 and TRBJ1-1, with D unclear. The CDR3 sequence is 14 residues long. Trimming left V 1 base short and J 5 bases short, with 11 bases between. Germline-derived CDR1 and CDR2 are MGHRA and YSYEKL. The CDR3 here is CASSQVVLGTEAFF. DNA for the CDR3: TGCGCCAGCAGCCAAGTAGTCCTTGGGACTGAAGCTTTCTTT.

In its sample, this clonotype was seen a few times. V usage is TRBV5-1 and J usage is TRBJ2-1, with TRBD1 matching 9 bases. Germline V CDR1 and CDR2: SGHRS, YFSETQ. The V gene end was trimmed by 0 bases and the J gene end by 1 base; junction bases not matched to a gene: 2. The CDR3 sequence is 16 residues long. As DNA, the CDR3 is TGCGCCAGCAGCTTGGGGGACAGGGAGTCCTACAATGAGCAGTTCTTC. It is translated as CASSLGDRESYNEQFF. Based on the CDR3 plus reference TRBV5-1 and TRBJ2-1, the full variable domain is KAGVTQTPRYLIKTRGQQVTLSCSPISGHRSVSWYQQTPGQGLQFLFEYFSETQRNKGNFPGRFSGRQFSNSRSEMNVSTLELGDSALYLCASSLGDRESYNEQFFGPGTRLTVL.

This clonotype was seen a handful of times. This chain joins TRBV28 and TRBJ2-2; no clear D. Trimming removed 8 bases at V and 7 bases at J, with 17 bases between. The length of the CDR3 is 14 residues. Germline CDR1 MDHEN, CDR2 SYDVKM. The CDR3 is CASSTTRIGGELFF. The CDR3 DNA is TGTGCCAGCTCTACGACGCGAATTGGCGGGGAGCTGTTTTTT.

The chain uses TRBV24-1 and TRBJ2-3; TRBD2 matches at 8 bases. The CDR3 sequence is 18 residues long. Unmatched junction bases numbered 19, after V lost 4 bases and J lost 8 bases. Per the germline V gene, CDR1 is KGHDR and CDR2 is SFDVKD. CDR3 coding DNA: TGTGCCACCAGTGACTCTGGACTAGCAGTCGACCCCGGTGGTACGCAGTATTTT. Residues: CATSDSGLAVDPGGTQYF.

This clonotype was found a few times. This sequence joins TRBV12-3 or TRBV12-4 and TRBJ1-1, with D tentatively TRBD1 (6 bases). Trimming pared 6 bases from V and 4 bases from J, leaving 21 bases between. This CDR3 region has 16 residues. The CDR3, as DNA: TGTGCCAGCAGACCTAACAGGGTTTCAGTGTTCACTGAAGCTTTCTTT. It encodes CASRPNRVSVFTEAFF.

This clonotype was seen only a few times. The V call is TRBV7-9, the J call TRBJ2-7; unclear D gene. The CDR3 is 15 residues long. With 1 base removed from V and 6 bases from J, the gap between germline ends came to 16 bases. Germline V gene sequence: CDR1 SEHNR, CDR2 FQNEAQ (reference sequence). This CDR3 is CASSLDSLRASEQYF. For the CDR3, the DNA is TGTGCCAGCAGCTTAGATTCCCTTCGGGCCTCCGAGCAGTACTTC. The variable domain in full, with the rest retrieved from reference TRBV7-9 and TRBJ2-7, is DTGVSQNPRHKITKRGQNVTFRCDPISEHNRLYWYRQTLGQGPEFLTYFQNEAQLEKSRLLSDRFSAERPKGSFSTLEIQRTEQGDSAMYLCASSLDSLRASEQYFGPGTRLTVT.

This clonotype occurred a few times. The chain recombines TRBV7-2 with TRBJ2-5; D perhaps matches TRBD1 (6 bases). This CDR3 spans 15 amino acids. From germline, CDR1 is SGHTA and CDR2 FQGNSA. The ends were cut back, 5 bases at V and 0 bases at J, with 13 bases in the middle. The CDR3 here is CASSMGATYQETQYF. The CDR3 DNA reads as TGTGCCAGCAGCATGGGGGCCACGTACCAAGAGACCCAGTACTTC. The full variable domain, rest sourced from reference TRBV7-2 and TRBJ2-5, is GAGVSQSPSNKVTEKGKDVELRCDPISGHTALYWYRQSLGQGLEFLIYFQGNSAPDKSGLPSDRFSAERTGGSVSTLTIQRTQQEDSAVYLCASSMGATYQETQYFGPGTRLLVL.

This chain joins TRBV7-2 and TRBJ1-1; 8 bases map to TRBD1. After removal of 3 bases from V and 2 bases from J, the junction contained 8 bases not matched to a gene. Germline CDR1 and CDR2: SGHTA and FQGNSA. The CDR3 has 16 amino acids. The CDR3 reads CASSFPTGAYNTEAFF. CDR3 nucleotides: TGTGCCAGCAGCTTCCCGACAGGGGCGTATAACACTGAAGCTTTCTTT.

This clonotype was picked up many times. The chain links TRBV5-1 to TRBJ2-5; D not certain. Trimming took off 0 bases at V and 1 base at J, with 10 bases between the two ends. The CDR3 loop spans 15 amino acids. Per the germline V gene, CDR1 is SGHRS and CDR2 is YFSETQ. CDR3 protein: CASSLDWPIQETQYF. The CDR3 nucleotides are TGCGCCAGCAGCTTGGATTGGCCGATCCAAGAGACCCAGTACTTC.

The chain is built from TRBV10-3 and TRBJ2-7; 10 positions match TRBD1. The V gene end was trimmed by 11 bases and the J gene end by 0 bases; junction bases not matched to a gene: 10. The CDR3 runs 15 residues. In germline, CDR1 is ENHRY, CDR2 SYGVKD. The CDR3, as DNA: TGTGCCCTCGGGACAGGGGTTTCGAGCTCCTACGAGCAGTACTTC. This codes for CALGTGVSSSYEQYF.

The CDR3 DNA is TGCAGTGCTAGAGTTAGCGGGAGGCCAGATACGCAGTATTTT. Residues: CSARVSGRPDTQYF. The chain recombines TRBV20-1 with TRBJ2-3, with TRBD2 matching over 10 bases. Germline CDR1 is DFQATT and CDR2 is SNEGSKA (reference sequence). With V trimmed by 1 base and J by 4 bases, 2 bases remained unmatched. This CDR3 region has 14 residues.

This clonotype is a singleton in its sample. The chain joins TRBV5-1 to TRBJ1-3, with D maybe TRBD1 (5 bases). CDR3 length equals 15 residues. Germline loops: CDR1 SGHRS, CDR2 YFSETQ. Trimming took off 4 bases at V and 2 bases at J, with 13 bases between the two ends. CDR3 nucleotide sequence: TGCGCCAGCAGCCCCCCTTCGGGGGCTGGAAACACCATATATTTT. It specifies CASSPPSGAGNTIYF.

The V gene is TRBV11-3, the J gene TRBJ2-1; D perhaps matches TRBD1 (6 bases). V gave up 1 base and J gave up 3 bases, with 13 bases separating them. This CDR3 comprises 16 residues. CDR1 is SGHNT, CDR2 YENEEA, per germline. As DNA, the CDR3 is TGTGCCAGCAGCTTAGGGACAGACCCTCTCTACAATGAGCAGTTCTTC. This translates into CASSLGTDPLYNEQFF.

In this sample, this clonotype turned up a few times. The chain is built from TRBV29-1 and TRBJ2-3; TRBD1 might be the D (6 bases). V was trimmed by 5 bases and J by 2 bases, leaving 17 bases between them. The CDR3 is 15 residues long. Germline V gives CDR1 SQVTM, CDR2 ANQGSEA. CDR3 protein: CSVRYLRGPTDTQYF. CDR3 DNA sequence: TGCAGCGTTCGATATCTCAGGGGCCCCACAGATACGCAGTATTTT.

This clonotype appeared many times. V and J are TRBV20-1 and TRBJ2-2; no clear D gene. Germline assignment: CDR1 DFQATT and CDR2 SNEGSKA (reference sequence). V dropped 6 bases and J dropped 4 bases, with 12 bases sitting between them. The CDR3 contains 13 residues. The CDR3 spells CSAPSRLTGELFF. As DNA, the CDR3 is TGCAGTGCGCCATCCAGGCTCACCGGGGAGCTGTTTTTT.

The chain is built from TRBV30 and TRBJ2-5; 11 bases align to TRBD2. CDR3 length: 14 residues. From germline, CDR1 is GTSNPN and CDR2 SVGIG (reference sequence). After removal of 2 bases from V and 3 bases from J, the junction contained 2 bases not matched to a gene. The CDR3 loop reads CAWSHSGREETQYF. As DNA, the CDR3 is TGTGCCTGGAGTCATAGCGGGAGGGAAGAGACCCAGTACTTC.

The chain joins TRBV7-9 to TRBJ2-7; 7 nucleotides line up with TRBD1. V was pared by 6 bases and J by 0 bases, with 5 bases of the junction left unmatched. CDR3 length: 14 amino acids. Germline-derived CDR1 and CDR2 are SEHNR and FQNEAQ (reference sequence). The CDR3 region is CASSQPGGSYEQYF. CDR3 DNA: TGTGCCAGCAGTCAGCCAGGGGGCTCCTACGAGCAGTACTTC.